A selection of T cell receptor beta chains follows, all from one sample in a study of T cells after yellow fever vaccination. MiXCR, run by TCRdb on the 5' RACE reads, gives a single entry per CDR3 protein. The table includes nearly 550,000 distinct CDR3 sequences, around 21% detected once. The sequences come from PBMCs, collected 15 days after the yellow fever booster vaccination. The receptors were sampled from a man aged 25 to 45 who received the YFV17D yellow fever vaccine. Both conserved end residues are part of each CDR3. D genes are given only for firm matches. Some rows have no size entry. The others give once, few or many, or a class for an expanded clone.

d_call | j_call | cdr3_length | v_call | clone_size | cdr3_nt | cdr3_aa
TRBD1 | TRBJ1-5 | 13 | TRBV28 | - | TGTGCCGGGAAGGACAGGGGCAATCAGCCCCAGCATTTT | CAGKDRGNQPQHF
- | TRBJ2-3 | 17 | TRBV7-8 | - | TGTGCCAGCAGCTTAGAAGGGAATAGCGGTAACACAGATACGCAGTATTTT | CASSLEGNSGNTDTQYF
TRBD1 | TRBJ2-3 | 18 | TRBV11-2 | - | TGTGCCAGCAGCTTATTACCAACCGGGACAGGGGGCTTGGATACGCAGTATTTT | CASSLLPTGTGGLDTQYF
- | TRBJ2-3 | 14 | TRBV3-1 | - | TGTGCCAGCAGCCAAAAGAGAGGCCTTATGACGCAGTATTTT | CASSQKRGLMTQYF
- | TRBJ1-2 | 13 | TRBV6-5 | - | TGTGCCAGCAGTTCCCCGAACAGAGGAGGCTACACCTTC | CASSSPNRGGYTF
- | TRBJ1-3 | 12 | TRBV20-1 | few | TGCAGTGCTAGGGACGGCGGAAACACCATATATTTT | CSARDGGNTIYF
- | TRBJ1-1 | 15 | TRBV7-3 | few | TGTGCCAGCAGCTTAATGCCCGGACAGAACACTGAAGCTTTCTTT | CASSLMPGQNTEAFF
- | TRBJ2-1 | 15 | TRBV4-3 | few | TGCGCCAGCAGCCTCCAAGGGGGCGCGGGAAATGAGCAGTTCTTC | CASSLQGGAGNEQFF
- | TRBJ1-5 | 13 | TRBV20-1 | few | TGCAGTGCTTGGGACCCCGGCATCAGGTCCCAGCATTTT | CSAWDPGIRSQHF
TRBD1 | TRBJ2-1 | 13 | TRBV7-9 | few | TGTGCCAGCAGCTTAGGACAGGGGGCCGAGCAGTTCTTC | CASSLGQGAEQFF
- | TRBJ2-1 | 16 | TRBV4-3 | few | TGCGCCAGCAGCCAACGCCTCGGCGGCCTTTACAATGAGCAGTTCTTC | CASSQRLGGLYNEQFF
- | TRBJ2-2 | 11 | TRBV30 | few | TGTGCCTGGAACGGGGCAGGGGAGCTGTTTTTT | CAWNGAGELFF
TRBD2 | TRBJ2-5 | 16 | TRBV4-1 | - | TGCGCCAGCAGCCAAACCTTAGCGGGGCTACAAGAGACCCAGTACTTC | CASSQTLAGLQETQYF